The present T cell receptor beta chain was sequenced within a study of intratumoral heterogeneity in liver cancer. As for the study more broadly: In the full cohort of some 14 patients, the median age was about 69 years and the majority of patients were male. To investigate intratumor heterogeneity, the study integrated RNA-seq, DNA sequencing, TCR-seq and SNP array data drawn from multiple regions of hepatocellular carcinoma specimens. The overall cohort comprised some 70 multiregional samples from around 15 HCC patients, with over 50 tumoral and some 20 adjacent nontumoral regions. Overall results and qualifications from the work: The authors noted a relatively low number of patients and under-sampled tumor-infiltrating lymphocyte representation as limitations.

Using the immunoSEQ assay, the TCR beta chain CDR3 regions were sequenced from genomic DNA. Primers annealing to V and J segments amplified rearranged VDJ segments. Regarding the original processing steps: The ImmunoSeq Analyzer software was used to compute clonality and richness metrics. Fisher's exact test, supplemented by a beta-binomial method for added stringency, was applied to identify differentially abundant clones between regions. TCRdb's version of the immuneACCESS table is confined to in-frame rearrangements and falls short of the full clone set. An unresolved V gene accounts for under half of the shortfall where checked; the remainder is of unknown origin. V and J calls and clone size are copied from that table; D and trimming were computed from the DNA. Within this sample are 20,000 to 25,000 clones, with 73% of them counted one time only. 17% of the sample is in the top ten clones.

Note on this clone: The clone's antigen remains unknown. No qualities accompany the bases; no much larger clone lies one base away.

Every patient had early-stage hepatocellular carcinoma and went to surgical resection without receiving any prior therapy. None of the sampled areas showed macroscopic evidence of necrosis or hemorrhage. In a couple of patients, TCR sequencing (ImmunoSeq) was performed on multiple regions. Frozen tissue samples from resection were taken at least 1 cm away from one another. Samples labelled N came from nontumoral liver tissue adjacent to the tumor. Genomic DNA was isolated from bulk tissue with the DNeasy blood and tissue kit. Via the germline V gene, CDR1 is WSHSY and CDR2 SAAADI. V loses 1 base of germline sequence and J loses 1 base, and the interval between the two ends is 8 bases. From the cysteine through the phenylalanine, the CDR3 covers 14 amino acids. Only CDR3 DNA is held: 42 bases, read in frame from base 1.

This specimen consisted of tumor-adjacent normal tissue, obtained before any cancer treatment. This TCR was recovered from a woman aged 65 to 85 with hepatocellular carcinoma. The rearranged chain carries TRBV10-2 and TRBJ2-7; the D gene cannot be resolved reliably. The DNA sequence is given as TGCGCCAGCAGTGAGTTTGGGCTATCCTACGAGCAGTACTTC. It encodes CASSEFGLSYEQYF.